This T cell receptor (beta chain) was sequenced in a study of Graves' ophthalmopathy and Graves' hyperthyroidism. The overall study: Peripheral blood was collected at initial diagnosis, before any treatment.

Amplified material comprised TCR beta CDR3 regions derived from RNA transcripts. RT-PCR with HTBI primers came first, then second-round multiplex PCR. Each CDR3 protein is one row after TCRdb ran MiXCR on the multiplex PCR reads. The repertoire holds fewer than 400,000 distinct CDR3 sequences, with approximately 20% as singletons. This clonotype has just a few counts. Germline loops: CDR1 SGHAT, CDR2 FQNNGV. There are 14 residues in the CDR3. V dropped 6 bases and J dropped 6 bases, with 17 bases sitting between them. It was on clinical symptoms, serum thyroxine, TRAb, thyroid ultrasound and orbital computed tomography that diagnosis relied.

This chain joins TRBV11-2 and TRBJ1-1; D is perhaps TRBD1 (5 bases). This TCR came from a woman younger than 30 with Graves' ophthalmopathy. Sequenced: peripheral blood. CDR3 loop: CASRPGYGDPEAFF. The DNA for the CDR3 is TGTGCCAGCAGGCCGGGGTACGGGGACCCTGAAGCTTTCTTT.